This T cell receptor beta chain was sequenced during a study of vaccination effects on CD4 cells after COVID-19. Method: immunoSEQ multiplex PCR; TCRdb's copy keeps in-frame clones and lacks some. The sample shows about 20,000 clones, 74% of them seen only once. With 4 bases removed from V and 8 bases from J, the gap between germline ends came to 15 bases. The CDR3 has 13 amino acids. CDR1 is SGHRS and CDR2 is YFSETQ in the germline V gene. Concerning this clone itself: Its antigen is unknown.

Sequencing followed a ViraFEST assay step that expanded antigen-specific CD4+ T cells with viral peptide pools. Cells that had been cultured for 10 days were the source of isolated CD4+ T cells. Their SARS-CoV-2 infection, verified by PCR, occurred between March and December 2020. This receptor was identified in a human donor who had a prior SARS-CoV-2 infection. Specimen: CD4+ T cells from PBMCs cultured with SARS-CoV-2 spike peptides, collected before COVID-19 vaccination. The chain employs TRBV5-1 and TRBJ1-1; no clear D. DNA of the CDR3: TGCGCCAGCAGCCTCGACCTACTCATAGAAGCTTTCTTT. This sequence encodes CASSLDLLIEAFF.